The TCR beta chain under discussion was sequenced for a study of blood T cells in healthy people across ages. Study findings and constraints: PBMCs left unsorted prevented a conclusive naive versus antigen-experienced comparison. As age increased, TCR beta diversity per million T cells fell in a roughly linear fashion.

Germline lookup yields CDR1 SGHNT and CDR2 YYREEE (reference sequence). The CDR3 spans 14 residues. V was cut by 4 bases and J by 3 bases, with 13 bases left in between. For the second PCR, which ran for roughly 6 to 12 cycles, a sample-barcoded 5' primer and a J-beta primer mix were used. Through a template-switch adaptor with 12 random nucleotides, each cDNA molecule received a tag. TCRdb reanalysed the 5' RACE reads using MiXCR and keeps one entry per CDR3 protein. Here the sample spans 1,300,000 or so distinct CDR3 sequences, around 55% being singletons. In regard to this clonotype: As yet, its antigen is unknown.

Russia was home to the donors, healthy Caucasian individuals aged about 6 to 90. The sequenced material came from blood. V and J are TRBV5-4 and TRBJ2-5; D gene unclear. The receptor comes from a man aged 18-30 years in good health. The CDR3 DNA is TGTGCCAGCAGCCGCGGCGGACGAGAAGAGACCCAGTACTTC. Its translation: CASSRGGREETQYF.